This T cell receptor (beta chain) came from a study of blood T cell repertoires in COVID-19. The overall study: The study drew acute and convalescent COVID-19 samples from the United States, Italy and Spain. The analysed material was cDNA or gDNA that came from T cells, B-cell-depleted T cells, or PBMCs.

In the authors' workflow: Amplification from reference gene primers served as the basis for estimated nucleated cell counts. Only in-frame clones appear in the TCRdb table, and some are missing; sequencing was by immunoSEQ multiplex PCR. The DNA gave D and trimming, while V, J and clone size come from that table. The table lists tens of thousands of clones, about 91% of them singletons. Looked up from germline, CDR1 is SNHLY and CDR2 is FYNNEI. The J segment lost 5 bases and the V segment lost 1 base, leaving 6 bases of the junction unmatched. This CDR3 is 17 amino acids long. This TCR was recovered from a man aged 45-65 years with acute or convalescent COVID-19. Sequencing was carried out using peripheral blood. The chain is built from TRBV2 and TRBJ2-5; 14 positions match TRBD2. The CDR3 nucleotides are TGTGCCAGCAGTGAAGGGTGGACTAGCGGGGGGATGGAGACCCAGTACTTC. This codes for CASSEGWTSGGMETQYF.